A single sample gave rise to the 20 T cell receptor beta chains below, sequenced in a study of T cell responses to AZD1222 COVID-19 vaccine. Assay: immunoSEQ multiplex PCR; the TCRdb copy retains only in-frame clones and omits some. The sample holds around 150,000 clones, approximately 90% seen once. The sequencing used peripheral blood, collected on day 0 of AZD1222 vaccination. The receptors were gathered from an adult in good health.

This rearrangement joins TRBV2 to TRBJ2-3; D uncertain. The CDR3 is made up of 11 amino acids. Trimming left V 5 bases short and J 3 bases short, with 3 bases between. Germline lookup yields CDR1 SNHLY and CDR2 FYNNEI. CDR3 residues: CASSQTDTQYF. DNA of the CDR3: TGTGCCAGCAGTCAAACAGATACGCAGTATTTT.

The genes are TRBV28 and TRBJ2-7; the match to TRBD1 covers 9 bases. The junction had 0 bases not matched to a gene; V was cut back by 0 bases and J by 3 bases. Germline V gene sequence: CDR1 MDHEN, CDR2 SYDVKM. This CDR3 spans 14 amino acids. CDR3 DNA: TGTGCCAGCAGTTTATGGGGACAGGGCTACGAGCAGTACTTC. It is translated as CASSLWGQGYEQYF.

The chain uses TRBV6-5 and TRBJ1-1; D possibly corresponds to TRBD1 (6 bases). CDR1 and CDR2 from the germline V gene are MNHEY and SVGAGI. V was cut by 10 bases and J by 3 bases, with 12 bases left in between. The CDR3 loop spans 12 amino acids. This CDR3 is CATQRGDTEAFF. CDR3 nucleotides: TGTGCCACTCAAAGGGGGGACACTGAAGCTTTCTTT.

The chain joins TRBV28 to TRBJ2-1, with 10 bases lining up with TRBD2. Germline CDR1 MDHEN, CDR2 SYDVKM. The CDR3 loop spans 13 amino acids. V was pared by 8 bases and J by 7 bases, with 5 bases of the junction left unmatched. For the CDR3, the DNA is TGTGCCAGCCGAGCGGGAGGGTCGAATGAGCAGTTCTTC. This gives the protein CASRAGGSNEQFF.

The chain recombines TRBV3-1 (or the pseudogene TRBV3-2) with TRBJ1-5; 8 positions agree with TRBD1. The CDR3 contains 15 residues. CDR1 is LGHDT and CDR2 is YNNKEL in the germline V gene (reference sequence). V lost 1 base and J lost 3; bases outside the gene matches: 2. CDR3 region: CASSQAGGYNQPQHF. CDR3 sequence (DNA): TGTGCCAGCAGCCAAGCAGGGGGCTACAATCAGCCCCAGCATTTT.

This chain joins TRBV5-4 and TRBJ1-5, with TRBD1 identical over 10 bases. The CDR3 totals 17 residues. The J segment lost 7 bases and the V segment lost 0 bases, leaving 10 bases of the junction unmatched. Germline V CDR1 and CDR2: SGHNT, YYREEE (reference sequence). Here the CDR3 DNA reads TGTGCCAGCAGCTTGGATGGAGCCGGGACAGGGGTACAGCCCCAGCATTTT. Translating gives CASSLDGAGTGVQPQHF.

J is TRBJ1-6 and V is TRBV7-9; D possibly corresponds to TRBD1 (5 bases). Germline-derived CDR1 and CDR2 are SEHNR and FQNEAQ (reference sequence). This CDR3 is built from 16 residues. Trimming pared 6 bases from V and 4 bases from J, leaving 16 bases between. CDR3 protein: CASSSDIFSYNSPLHF. Here the CDR3 DNA reads TGTGCCAGCAGTTCGGACATATTCAGTTATAATTCACCCCTCCACTTT.

This rearrangement joins TRBV7-8 to TRBJ1-5; D not certain. V shed 5 bases and J shed 7 bases, with 15 bases lying between them. Germline lookup yields CDR1 SGHVS and CDR2 FQNEAQ. The CDR3 is 14 amino acids. The CDR3: CASSLKEGGQPQHF. CDR3 nucleotides: TGTGCCAGCAGCCTCAAGGAGGGAGGACAGCCCCAGCATTTT.

The rearrangement uses TRBV7-9 and TRBJ2-7; 7 positions agree with TRBD1. The CDR3 length is 14 residues. The V and J ends lost 5 bases and 6 bases, in that order; junction bases with no gene match: 10. Germline CDR1 is SEHNR and CDR2 is FQNEAQ (reference sequence). CDR3 coding DNA: TGTGCCAGCAGCCCTCAGGGGGAATCGGGCGAGCAGTACTTC. It yields the protein CASSPQGESGEQYF.

The J gene is TRBJ2-5, the V gene TRBV2; 9 bases match TRBD2. This CDR3 comprises 13 residues. V lost 6 bases and J lost 5; bases outside the gene matches: 4. Germline CDR1 reads SNHLY; CDR2 reads FYNNEI. As DNA, the CDR3 is TGTGCCAGCAGGGGTCTAGCGGGGGAGACCCAGTACTTC. Its protein product is CASRGLAGETQYF.

In its sample, this clone was seen once. The gene calls are TRBV7-8 and TRBJ1-2; 10 bases are a match to TRBD1. The CDR3 runs 15 residues. CDR1 is SGHVS, CDR2 FQNEAQ, per germline. The V gene end was trimmed by 5 bases and the J gene end by 4 bases; junction bases not matched to a gene: 7. The CDR3 DNA follows: TGTGCCAGCAGCCCCCCTGGGACAGGGGTCTATGGCTACACCTTC. Protein: CASSPPGTGVYGYTF.

To note about this clone: Sequence at one end of the junction differs from germline and may be a read error. The V and J genes are TRBV19 and TRBJ2-7; D gene uncertain. The germline CDR1 and CDR2 sequences are LNHDA and SQIVND (reference sequence). The CDR3 has 12 amino acids. DNA for the CDR3: TGTGCCATCCGTCGCGAAGTTGACTCGGATCGATTC. Translated, it gives CAIRREVDSDRF. The whole variable domain, filled in from reference TRBV19 and TRBJ2-7, reads DGGITQSPKYLFRKEGQNVTLSCEQNLNHDAMYWYRQDPGQGLRLIYYSQIVNDFQKGDIAEGYSVSREKKESFPLTVTSAQKNPTAFYLCAIRREVDSDRFGPGTRLTVT.

This rearrangement joins TRBV7-9 to TRBJ2-1; 9 bases line up with TRBD2. V lost 1 base to trimming and J lost 4 bases; unmatched junction nucleotides: 2. Germline CDR1 and CDR2: SEHNR and FQNEAQ (reference sequence). The CDR3 sequence is 15 residues long. This CDR3 reads CASSLVSGSYNEQFF. The CDR3 DNA reads as TGTGCCAGCAGCTTAGTTAGCGGGAGTTACAATGAGCAGTTCTTC.

The chain joins TRBV27 to TRBJ1-6; possible D gene TRBD1, 6 bases. Trimming took 6 bases from V and 7 from J, leaving 13 bases between them. The CDR3 is 14 residues long. The germline CDR1 and CDR2 sequences are MNHEY and SMNVEV (reference sequence). The CDR3 DNA sequence: TGTGCCAGCAGCCTTACAGGGTGGAATTCACCCCTCCACTTT. Residues: CASSLTGWNSPLHF.

The chain links TRBV27 to TRBJ1-2, with D unclear. CDR3 length: 13 amino acids. Germline CDR1 MNHEY, CDR2 SMNVEV (reference sequence). V dropped 6 bases and J dropped 9 bases, with 17 bases sitting between them. The DNA of the CDR3 is TGTGCCAGCAGCCCGGCCCTAATCGGGAGCTACACCTTC. Amino acids: CASSPALIGSYTF.

This chain connects TRBV6-5 to TRBJ1-5, with 10 bases matching TRBD1. CDR1 is MNHEY and CDR2 is SVGAGI in the germline V gene. CDR3 size: 14 residues. V was pared by 5 bases and J by 4 bases, with 2 bases of the junction left unmatched. CDR3: CASSRTGGNQPQHF. The CDR3 DNA sequence: TGTGCCAGCAGTCGGACAGGGGGGAATCAGCCCCAGCATTTT.

The chain has TRBV5-8 and TRBJ2-3; 8 bases line up with TRBD2. The CDR3 covers 19 residues. V was clipped by 0 bases and J by 1 base; unmatched bases: 13. Germline V gene sequence: CDR1 SGHTS, CDR2 YDEGEE. The CDR3 nucleotides read TGTGCCAGCAGCTTGGAGAGGGGGTTAGCGGGGCGACGCACAGATACGCAGTATTTT. Its protein product is CASSLERGLAGRRTDTQYF.

The J gene is TRBJ2-4, the V gene TRBV24-1, with 7 bases identical to TRBD1. The V gene end was trimmed by 3 bases and the J gene end by 4 bases; junction bases not matched to a gene: 11. CDR3 length equals 17 residues. Looked up from germline, CDR1 is KGHDR and CDR2 is SFDVKD. CDR3 DNA sequence: TGTGCCACCAGTGATCTCCCCTCCGGGACAGTAAAAAACATTCAGTACTTC. Translated: CATSDLPSGTVKNIQYF.

This chain uses TRBV9 with TRBJ1-3, with 9 bases lining up with TRBD1. The CDR3 length is 15 residues. V was pared by 0 bases and J by 7 bases, with 5 bases of the junction left unmatched. Germline loops: CDR1 SGDLS, CDR2 YYNGEE. As DNA, the CDR3 is TGTGCCAGCAGCGTAGACAGGACAGGGGACAACACCATATATTTT. Translated, it gives CASSVDRTGDNTIYF.

The V gene is TRBV28, the J gene TRBJ1-5; TRBD1 is a possible D gene (5 bases). Germline CDR1 is MDHEN and CDR2 is SYDVKM. Trimming removed 3 bases at V and 2 bases at J, with 11 bases between. CDR3 length: 15 amino acids. The CDR3 here is CASSFSGLGNQPQHF. CDR3 bases: TGTGCCAGCAGTTTTTCGGGGCTAGGCAATCAGCCCCAGCATTTT.